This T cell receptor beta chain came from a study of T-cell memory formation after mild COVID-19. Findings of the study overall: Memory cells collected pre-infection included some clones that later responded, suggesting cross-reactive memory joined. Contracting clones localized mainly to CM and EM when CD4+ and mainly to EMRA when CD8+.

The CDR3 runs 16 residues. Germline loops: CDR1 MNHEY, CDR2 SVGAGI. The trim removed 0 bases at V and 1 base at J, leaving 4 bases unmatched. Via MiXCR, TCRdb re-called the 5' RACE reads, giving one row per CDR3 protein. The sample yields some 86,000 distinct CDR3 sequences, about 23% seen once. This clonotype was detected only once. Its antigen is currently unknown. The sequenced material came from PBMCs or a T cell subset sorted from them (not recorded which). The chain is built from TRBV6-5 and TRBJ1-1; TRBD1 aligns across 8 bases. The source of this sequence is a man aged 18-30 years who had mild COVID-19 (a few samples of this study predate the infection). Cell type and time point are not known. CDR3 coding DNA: TGTGCCAGCAGTTACTCCACAGGGGGGGGGAACACTGAAGCTTTCTTT. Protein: CASSYSTGGGNTEAFF.